The entry below describes one T cell receptor beta chain. Its specificity is not known. This sample was taken from a study of blood T cells in healthy people across ages. PCR was performed a second time for roughly 7 to 12 cycles using a sample-barcoded 5' primer and a J-beta primer mix. From the 5' RACE reads, TCRdb called clonotypes with MiXCR, one entry per CDR3 protein. The sample consists of some 1.8 million distinct CDR3 sequences, roughly 43% of them appearing once. This CDR3 is 15 amino acids long. Trimming took 1 base from V and 4 from J, leaving 13 bases between them. From germline, CDR1 is LGHNA and CDR2 YNFKEQ. Study findings and constraints: Naive T cell percentage showed a strong correlation with the diversity of TCR beta. For the donors, CMV status was unknown and possibly confounded expanded clonotype changes.

Per sample, a minimum of 6 million PBMCs were isolated. Each sample provided at least 5 micrograms of extracted total RNA. This TCR derives from a human donor in good health. The chain carries TRBV4-2 and TRBJ1-2; D is uncertain. Material: blood. The CDR3 reads CASSQGEGDRYGYTF. The CDR3 bases are TGTGCCAGCAGCCAAGGGGAAGGAGACCGCTATGGCTACACCTTC.